Each of the 9 T cell receptor beta chains below was sequenced from the same sample in a study of blood T cell repertoires in COVID-19. The protocol was immunoSEQ multiplex PCR, while the TCRdb copy is restricted to in-frame clones and leaves out a portion. The profile shows 250,000 to 300,000 clones, 88% of them singletons. Material for sequencing was peripheral blood. The receptors shown here come from a woman aged 30 to 39 who had recovered from COVID-19.

The CDR3 loop reads CASSARGGGNEKLFF. The CDR3 bases are TGTGCCAGCAGCGCAAGGGGGGGAGGTAATGAAAAACTGTTTTTT. V is TRBV5-4 and J is TRBJ1-4; D possibly corresponds to TRBD1 (6 bases). Germline-derived CDR1 and CDR2 are SGHNT and YYREEE (reference sequence). V lost 4 bases to trimming and J lost 4 bases, with 14 bases between them. The CDR3 has 15 amino acids.

The CDR3 DNA reads as TGTGCCAGCACTCACGAGAGCCAGGGAACTATCAAGCTATCTTACGAGCAGTACTTC. It encodes CASTHESQGTIKLSYEQYF. The chain couples TRBV2 to TRBJ2-7, with D possibly TRBD1 on 5 matching bases. Germline V CDR1 and CDR2: SNHLY, FYNNEI. Trimming left V 7 bases short and J 4 bases short, with 32 bases between. This CDR3 is 19 amino acids long.

This rearrangement joins TRBV7-9 to TRBJ2-7; 10 bases are shared with TRBD2. The CDR3 has 15 residues. Looked up from germline, CDR1 is SEHNR and CDR2 is FQNEAQ (reference sequence). J gave up 6 bases and V 0 bases, and 5 bases lay outside the gene matches. CDR3 loop: CASSLASGGYGEQYF. The CDR3 DNA is TGTGCCAGCAGCTTAGCTAGCGGGGGGTACGGCGAGCAGTACTTC.

This chain uses TRBV27 with TRBJ1-1, with 7 bases that match TRBD1. V shed 3 bases, J shed 3 bases, and the junction held 10 bases outside the gene matches. The CDR3 length is 16 residues. The germline V gene encodes CDR1 MNHEY and CDR2 SMNVEV (reference sequence). As DNA, the CDR3 is TGTGCCAGCAGTTTGAGTAGGGCCAGGGGGGACACTGAAGCTTTCTTT. Protein product: CASSLSRARGDTEAFF.

The CDR3 reads CASADRVGETQYF. CDR3 nucleotide sequence: TGCGCCAGCGCTGACAGGGTAGGAGAGACCCAGTACTTC. The chain has TRBV5-1 and TRBJ2-5; 7 bases line up with TRBD1. V was clipped by 7 bases and J by 4 bases; unmatched bases: 7. CDR1 SGHRS and CDR2 YFSETQ come from the germline V gene. The CDR3 sequence is 13 residues long.

The J gene is TRBJ1-2, the V gene TRBV19, with D tentatively TRBD1 (5 bases). CDR1 is LNHDA and CDR2 is SQIVND in the germline V gene (reference sequence). The CDR3 runs 16 residues. Trimming left V 4 bases short and J 3 bases short, with 18 bases between. As DNA, the CDR3 is TGTGCCAGTAGTACCCCGGGGAGGGGCAAGGACTATGGCTACACCTTC. This sequence encodes CASSTPGRGKDYGYTF.

The count of this clone is one. The V call is TRBV24-1, the J call TRBJ1-2, with D possibly matching TRBD1 (5 bases). The CDR3 loop spans 15 amino acids. With 5 bases removed from V and 4 bases from J, the gap between germline ends came to 16 bases. The germline gives CDR1 KGHDR, CDR2 SFDVKD. CDR3: CATSGSGQGGYGYTF. CDR3 sequence (DNA): TGTGCCACCAGTGGGTCAGGTCAGGGTGGCTATGGCTACACCTTC.

This clone was seen a few times. The chain's CDR3 is CASSIADRRSYGYTF. The CDR3 DNA follows: TGTGCCAGTAGTATAGCGGACAGGCGAAGCTATGGCTACACCTTC. The chain links TRBV19 to TRBJ1-2, with 7 positions matching TRBD1. In germline, CDR1 is LNHDA, CDR2 SQIVND (reference sequence). The CDR3 runs 15 residues. J was trimmed by 4 bases and V by 1 base; bases with no gene match: 6.

The chain recombines TRBV2 with TRBJ2-7; 7 bases align to TRBD1. Trimming removed 7 bases from V and 5 bases from J; junction bases left unmatched: 14. Germline V gene sequence: CDR1 SNHLY, CDR2 FYNNEI. The CDR3 is 15 residues long. Here the CDR3 reads CASIPGQIAFDEQYF. CDR3 nucleotides: TGTGCCAGCATCCCGGGACAGATAGCTTTCGACGAGCAGTACTTC.